This T cell receptor beta chain was recovered during a study of T cells in Graves' hyperthyroidism and ophthalmopathy. Germline CDR1 is MDHEN and CDR2 is SYDVKM. V was pared by 5 bases and J by 3 bases, with 1 base of the junction left unmatched. The CDR3 is 13 residues long. This clonotype has at least ten counts. Template material for amplifying TCR beta CDR3 regions consisted of RNA transcripts. Carried out on the TCR CDR3, a first-round RT-PCR used the HTBI primer set. Via MiXCR, TCRdb re-called the multiplex PCR reads, giving one row per CDR3 protein. The profile shows fewer than 650,000 distinct CDR3 sequences, approximately 15% of them singletons.

The chain employs TRBV28 and TRBJ1-5, with 7 bases fitting TRBD1. The sequenced sample consisted of blood. The sequence was collected from a woman in her thirties or forties with Graves' hyperthyroidism. The CDR3 reads CASSGTVNQPQHF. CDR3 nucleotides: TGTGCCAGCAGTGGGACAGTCAATCAGCCCCAGCATTTT.